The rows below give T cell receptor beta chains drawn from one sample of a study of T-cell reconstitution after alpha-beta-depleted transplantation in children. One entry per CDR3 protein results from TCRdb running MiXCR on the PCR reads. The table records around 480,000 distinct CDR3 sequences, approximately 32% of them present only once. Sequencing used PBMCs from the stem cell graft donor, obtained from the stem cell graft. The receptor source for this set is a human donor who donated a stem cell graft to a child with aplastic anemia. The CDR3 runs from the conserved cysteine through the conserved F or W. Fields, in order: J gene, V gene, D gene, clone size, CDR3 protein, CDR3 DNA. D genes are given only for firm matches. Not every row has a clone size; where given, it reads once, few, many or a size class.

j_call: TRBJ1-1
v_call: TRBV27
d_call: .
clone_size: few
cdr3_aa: CASSLGSTGIEAFF
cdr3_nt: TGTGCCAGCAGTTTAGGGTCGACAGGCATCGAAGCTTTCTTT

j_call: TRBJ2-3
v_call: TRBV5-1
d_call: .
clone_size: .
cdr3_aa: CASSFLGGASTDTQYF
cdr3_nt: TGCGCCAGCAGCTTTCTTGGCGGGGCTAGCACAGATACGCAGTATTTT

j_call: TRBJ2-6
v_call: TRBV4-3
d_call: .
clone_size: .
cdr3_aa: CASSQDYLTGSSPGANVLTF
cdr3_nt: TGCGCCAGCAGCCAAGATTATTTAACAGGGAGCTCCCCTGGGGCCAACGTCCTGACTTTC

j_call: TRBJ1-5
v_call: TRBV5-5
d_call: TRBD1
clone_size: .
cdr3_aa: CASSAGQGGLFPQHF
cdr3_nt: TGTGCCAGCAGCGCGGGACAGGGGGGGCTCTTTCCCCAGCATTTT

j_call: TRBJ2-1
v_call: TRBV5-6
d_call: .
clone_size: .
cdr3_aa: CASSFGGNNNEQFF
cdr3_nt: TGTGCCAGCAGCTTTGGGGGGAACAACAATGAGCAGTTCTTC

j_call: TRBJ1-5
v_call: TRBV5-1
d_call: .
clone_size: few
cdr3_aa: CASSFGLDGNQPQHF
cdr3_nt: TGCGCCAGCAGCTTTGGACTCGACGGCAATCAGCCCCAGCATTTT

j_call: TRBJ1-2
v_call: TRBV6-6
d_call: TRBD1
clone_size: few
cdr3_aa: CASSTGGGLGYTF
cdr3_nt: TGTGCCAGCAGTACAGGGGGCGGACTTGGCTACACCTTC

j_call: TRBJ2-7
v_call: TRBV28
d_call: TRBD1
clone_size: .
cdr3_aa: CASSYRDSSGPRQYF
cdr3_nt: TGTGCCAGCAGTTACCGGGACAGTTCCGGGCCTCGGCAGTACTTC

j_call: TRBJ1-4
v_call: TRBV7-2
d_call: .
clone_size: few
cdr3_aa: CASSLEKGTNEKLFF
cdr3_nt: TGTGCCAGCAGCTTAGAGAAGGGGACTAATGAAAAACTGTTTTTT

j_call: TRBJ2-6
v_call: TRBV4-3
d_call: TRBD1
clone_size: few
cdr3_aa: CASSHLVQGIRANVLTF
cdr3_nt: TGCGCCAGCAGCCATCTAGTACAGGGGATAAGGGCCAACGTCCTGACTTTC

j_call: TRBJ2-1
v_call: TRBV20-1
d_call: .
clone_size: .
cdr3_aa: CSAVAGNSYNEQFF
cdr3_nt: TGCAGTGCCGTCGCCGGGAACTCCTACAATGAGCAGTTCTTC

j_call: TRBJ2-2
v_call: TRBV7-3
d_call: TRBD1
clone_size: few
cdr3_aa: CASSSRDRDTGELFF
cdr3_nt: TGTGCCAGCAGTTCGAGGGACAGGGACACCGGGGAGCTGTTTTTT

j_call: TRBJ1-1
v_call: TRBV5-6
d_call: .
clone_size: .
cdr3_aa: CASSSPGRGAFF
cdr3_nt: TGTGCCAGCAGTTCTCCTGGAAGGGGAGCTTTCTTT

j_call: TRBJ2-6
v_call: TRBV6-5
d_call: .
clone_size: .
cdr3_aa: CASSPTQRANVLTF
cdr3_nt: TGTGCCAGCAGTCCTACTCAAAGGGCCAACGTCCTGACTTTC

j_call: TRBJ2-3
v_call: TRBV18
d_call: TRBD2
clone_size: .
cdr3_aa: CASSPVAGGSRTSTDTQYF
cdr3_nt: TGTGCCAGCTCACCAGTAGCGGGAGGCAGCCGTACTAGCACAGATACGCAGTATTTT

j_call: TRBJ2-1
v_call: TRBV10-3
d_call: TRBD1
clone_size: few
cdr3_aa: CAISSGGNSVYEQFF
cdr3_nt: TGTGCCATCAGTTCAGGGGGTAATTCAGTTTACGAGCAGTTCTTC

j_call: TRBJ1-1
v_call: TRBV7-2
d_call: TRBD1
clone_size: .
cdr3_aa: CASSLLDRALTEAFF
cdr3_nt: TGTGCCAGCAGCTTACTAGACAGGGCTTTAACTGAAGCTTTCTTT